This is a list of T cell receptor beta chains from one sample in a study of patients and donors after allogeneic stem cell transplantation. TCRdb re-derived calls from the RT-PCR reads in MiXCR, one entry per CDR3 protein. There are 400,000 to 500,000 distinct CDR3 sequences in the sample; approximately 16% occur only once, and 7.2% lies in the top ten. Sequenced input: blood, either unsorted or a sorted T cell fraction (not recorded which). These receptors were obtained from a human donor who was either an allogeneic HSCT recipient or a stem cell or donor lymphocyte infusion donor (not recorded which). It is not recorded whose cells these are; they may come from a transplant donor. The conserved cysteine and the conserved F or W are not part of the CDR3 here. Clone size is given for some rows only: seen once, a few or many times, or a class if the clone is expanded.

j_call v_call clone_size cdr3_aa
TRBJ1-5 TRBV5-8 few ASSLLGGGGQPQH
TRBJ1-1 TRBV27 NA ASSSRLEAF
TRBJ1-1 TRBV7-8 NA ASSLGSLDTEAF
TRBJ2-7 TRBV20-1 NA SARTGISYEQY
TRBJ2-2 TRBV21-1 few ASRRDRGPLSTGELF
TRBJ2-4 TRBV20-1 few SASGPRDRGEADIQY
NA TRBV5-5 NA ASRRGRYNEQY
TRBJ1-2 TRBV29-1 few SVDWRDGYT
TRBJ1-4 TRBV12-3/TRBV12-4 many ASSFSGAYSNEKLF
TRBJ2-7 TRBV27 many ASSLPPRRGLSYEQY
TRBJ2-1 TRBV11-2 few ASSSSGYSYNEQF
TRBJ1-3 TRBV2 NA ASSGSPSGFLDGYTIY
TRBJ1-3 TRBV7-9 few ASSESGQGFNTIY
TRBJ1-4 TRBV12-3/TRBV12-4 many ASSFLFLSVLF
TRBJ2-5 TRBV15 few ATSRDLAGRGKETQY
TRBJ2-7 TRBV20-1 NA SARSVLGSYEQY
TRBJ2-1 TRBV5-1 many ASSLASLIGGNEQF
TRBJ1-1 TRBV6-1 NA ASSEEVWGNDWNTEAF
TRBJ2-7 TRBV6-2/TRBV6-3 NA ASSPIAGSSYEQY
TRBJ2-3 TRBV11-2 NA ASRETLARNTQY
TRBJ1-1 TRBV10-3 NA AISGDTEAF
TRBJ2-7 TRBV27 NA ASSPSSGGADEQY
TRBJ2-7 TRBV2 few ASRAQRDSIYEQY
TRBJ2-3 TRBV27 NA ASSRLADSTDTQY
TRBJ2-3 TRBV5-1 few ASSLERGGPDTQY
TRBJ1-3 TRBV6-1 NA ATRGHLLGGNTIY
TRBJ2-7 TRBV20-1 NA SAILRDFGSYEQY
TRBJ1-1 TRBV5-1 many ASSLVGDGSTEAF
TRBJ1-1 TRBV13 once ASSFDFKPPNSLEGNTEAF
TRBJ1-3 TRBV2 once ASSAGTGSGNTIY
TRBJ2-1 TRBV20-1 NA SARGSGEQF
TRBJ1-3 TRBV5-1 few ASTPAPQGYSNTIY
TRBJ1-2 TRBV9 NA ASSQGGTENYGYT
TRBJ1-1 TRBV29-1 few SVESDREATEAF
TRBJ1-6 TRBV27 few ASSSWGQPLNSPLH
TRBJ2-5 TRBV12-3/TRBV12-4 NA ASTGGKGETQY
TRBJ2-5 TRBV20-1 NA SARDRGQLETQY
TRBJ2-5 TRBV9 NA ASSVDGGGFQETQY
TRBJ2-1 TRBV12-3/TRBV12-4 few ASRGVNEQF
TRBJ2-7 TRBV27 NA ASRREGEQY
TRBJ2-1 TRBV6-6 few ASTMTSYNEQF
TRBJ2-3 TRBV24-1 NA ATSNSGRNTDTQY
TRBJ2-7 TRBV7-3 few ASSLVGGPTYEQY
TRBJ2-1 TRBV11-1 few ASSLGLAQF
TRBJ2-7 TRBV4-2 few ASSQGQTYEQY
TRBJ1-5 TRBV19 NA ASRTTGTESNQPQH
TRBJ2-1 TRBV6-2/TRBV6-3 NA ASKQGDGNEQF
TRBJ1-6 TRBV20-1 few SARGGWGVNYNSPLH
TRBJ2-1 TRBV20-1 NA SQQVVTNSYNEQF
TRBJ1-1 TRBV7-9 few ASSDPRDRRNTEAF
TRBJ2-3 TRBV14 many ASSLYTSGYTDTQY
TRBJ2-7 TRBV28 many ASSPGPTSGSYEQY
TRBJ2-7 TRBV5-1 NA ASSQGTGRSSYEQY
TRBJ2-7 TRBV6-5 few ASSGTGEQY
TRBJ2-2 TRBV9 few ASSAPSSDGELF
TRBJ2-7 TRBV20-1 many SAERVTYEQY
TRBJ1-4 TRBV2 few ASSPIRRRGEKLF
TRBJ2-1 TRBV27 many ASSSPPRTGRNEQF
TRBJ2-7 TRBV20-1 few SAREAKRSTYEQY